These 10 T cell receptor beta chains share one sample of origin, sequenced in a study of cytotoxic CD8 clonotypes in ibrutinib-treated CLL. Using immunoSEQ multiplex PCR, the repertoire was profiled, and TCRdb retains in-frame clones only, with some absent. The sample includes around 70,000 clones, 75% to 90% of them seen just once. The sample consisted of PBMCs, taken after 24 months of ibrutinib treatment. The receptors were sampled from a human donor with chronic lymphocytic leukemia.

The chain links TRBV7-8 to TRBJ2-3; TRBD2 agrees at 12 bases. The junction had 10 bases not matched to a gene; V was cut back by 1 base and J by 2 bases. CDR1 SGHVS and CDR2 FQNEAQ come from the germline V gene. CDR3 length: 19 residues. The CDR3 protein is CASSLGFLAGGPPTDTQYF. The CDR3 coding sequence is TGTGCCAGCAGCTTAGGTTTCCTAGCGGGAGGGCCTCCCACAGATACGCAGTATTTT.

This chain joins TRBV6-5 and TRBJ2-1; TRBD2 matches at 13 bases. From germline, CDR1 is MNHEY and CDR2 SVGAGI. The trim removed 5 bases at V and 5 bases at J, leaving 3 bases unmatched. The CDR3 loop spans 15 amino acids. The CDR3 here is CASSTGTSGNNEQFF. CDR3 nucleotides: TGTGCCAGCAGTACCGGGACTAGCGGGAACAATGAGCAGTTCTTC.

In the case of this clone: A junction boundary mismatches the germline segment, possibly from a read error. This rearrangement joins TRBV20-1 to TRBJ2-1; 8 bases align to TRBD2. In germline, CDR1 is DFQATT, CDR2 SNEGSKA (reference sequence). The CDR3 has 10 residues. CDR3 in DNA: TGCAGTGTCCCGGGACTAGAGCTGTTCTTC. This codes for CSVPGLELFF.

V gene TRBV7-9 combines with J gene TRBJ1-1; D is ambiguous. V dropped 3 bases and J dropped 1 base, with 6 bases sitting between them. Germline CDR1 reads SEHNR; CDR2 reads FQNEAQ (reference sequence). CDR3 size: 13 residues. The CDR3 here is CASSLSENTEAFF. CDR3 nucleotide sequence: TGTGCCAGCAGCTTGTCTGAGAACACTGAAGCTTTCTTT.

In this sample, this clone turned up once. This chain links TRBV1 with TRBJ1-5; the DNA was not used to check the table's D call, TRBD1. TRBV1 is flagged as a pseudogene. The CDR3 spans 14 residues. The CDR3 DNA is TGCACCAGCAGTACGACAGGGAAGAATCAGCCCCAGCATTTT. Translated: CTSSTTGKNQPQHF.

The chain couples TRBV19 to TRBJ2-3; tentatively, D is TRBD1 or TRBD2 (6 bases each). Germline V gene lookup returns CDR1 LNHDA and CDR2 SQIVND (reference sequence). CDR3 length: 16 amino acids. The V and J ends lost 8 bases and 2 bases respectively, with 20 bases between them. The CDR3 DNA follows: TGTGCCAGTCCTCGGGGGCCCCTACGGTACACAGATACGCAGTATTTT. Its translation: CASPRGPLRYTDTQYF.

The chain carries TRBV19 and TRBJ2-7; D tentatively fits TRBD1 or TRBD2 (5 bases each). The germline V and J ends were trimmed by 3 bases and 2 bases, with 14 bases remaining between them. Germline V gene lookup returns CDR1 LNHDA and CDR2 SQIVND (reference sequence). The CDR3 has 15 amino acids. The CDR3 nucleotides are TGTGCCAGTAGTATCCGACCGGGACCGACCTACGAGCAGTACTTC. Its protein product is CASSIRPGPTYEQYF.

The chain uses TRBV28 and TRBJ2-4; 7 bases line up with TRBD1. Germline loops: CDR1 MDHEN, CDR2 SYDVKM. This CDR3 region has 14 residues. The trim removed 6 bases at V and 6 bases at J, leaving 8 bases unmatched. The CDR3 protein is CASRKTGAGNIQYF. The CDR3 region has the DNA TGTGCCAGCAGGAAAACAGGGGCCGGAAACATTCAGTACTTC.

The chain uses TRBV10-3 and TRBJ2-5; TRBD2 agrees at 10 bases. V was pared by 11 bases and J by 1 base, with 16 bases of the junction left unmatched. This CDR3 spans 17 amino acids. In germline, CDR1 is ENHRY, CDR2 SYGVKD. As DNA, the CDR3 is TGTGCCGTCCAACCCTCTAGCGGGAGCGCAGGCCAAGAGACCCAGTACTTC. Translating it yields CAVQPSSGSAGQETQYF.

The chain has TRBV29-1 and TRBJ2-7; 16 bases are shared with TRBD2. The CDR3 totals 17 residues. Trimming took 7 bases from V and 6 from J; bases not matched to a gene: 15. From germline, CDR1 is SQVTM and CDR2 ANQGSEA. The CDR3 spells CSAQGPLGLAGGPEQYF. The DNA for the CDR3 is TGCAGCGCTCAGGGGCCCCTGGGACTAGCGGGAGGGCCCGAGCAGTACTTC.